Presented here are 8 T cell receptor beta chains from one specimen sequenced in a study of shared clonotypes between healthy human individuals. Libraries were prepared by immunoSEQ multiplex PCR; TCRdb keeps only in-frame clonotypes and omits some of them. The repertoire holds about 680,000 clones, 60% to 75% seen once, with around 2% in the top ten. Sequencing was performed on memory CD4+ T cells sorted from blood. The subset denotes: CD45RA-negative fraction. These receptors were taken from a woman in her 30s in good health.

This chain links TRBV14 with TRBJ2-1; D perhaps matches TRBD2 (6 bases). The CDR3 is 17 amino acids. Per germline, CDR1 SGHDN and CDR2 FVKESK. The V end lost 3 bases, the J end lost 0 bases, and 15 bases lay between the germline ends. The CDR3 region has the DNA TGTGCCAGCAGCCACGGGTTGTGGCGGGACTCCTACAATGAGCAGTTCTTC. Its translation is CASSHGLWRDSYNEQFF.

Remarks on this clone: This may stem from a read error, because a much larger clone lies one nucleotide away. The rearrangement uses TRBV6-1 and TRBJ2-7; no firm D call. The CDR3 spans 12 residues. The germline V gene encodes CDR1 MNHNS and CDR2 SASEGT. Trimming stripped 5 bases from V and 3 bases from J, with 8 bases between. The CDR3 spells CASSRDGYEQYF. Written as DNA, the CDR3 is TGTGCCAGCAGTCGTGACGGCTACGAGCAGTACTTC.

The chain joins TRBV4-2 to TRBJ2-1; 12 nucleotides align to TRBD2. CDR1 and CDR2 from the germline V gene are LGHNA and YNFKEQ. CDR3 length equals 14 residues. Losses at the gene ends were 4 bases for V and 8 bases for J; bases not matched to a gene: 3. The CDR3 loop reads CASSLRLAGDEQFF. CDR3 bases: TGTGCCAGCAGCCTTCGACTAGCGGGAGATGAGCAGTTCTTC.

The gene calls are TRBV7-2 and TRBJ2-7, with D perhaps matching TRBD2 (6 bases). The CDR3 has 15 amino acids. The germline V gene encodes CDR1 SGHTA and CDR2 FQGNSA. V was trimmed by 5 bases and J by 0 bases, leaving 14 bases between them. CDR3 residues: CASSPGGLLSYEQYF. CDR3 nucleotide sequence: TGTGCCAGCAGCCCCGGGGGATTGCTCTCCTACGAGCAGTACTTC.

The chain carries TRBV6-6 and TRBJ2-5; the match to TRBD1 covers 7 bases. There are 16 residues in the CDR3. V was pared by 5 bases and J by 4 bases, with 13 bases of the junction left unmatched. Germline CDR1 is MNHNY and CDR2 is SVGAGI (reference sequence). CDR3 loop: CASSLKRQGMRETQYF. The CDR3 bases are TGTGCCAGCAGTCTCAAGCGACAGGGTATGCGAGAGACCCAGTACTTC.

The J gene is TRBJ2-1, the V gene TRBV9, with 8 bases identical to TRBD1. This CDR3 has 13 amino acids. CDR1 and CDR2 (germline): SGDLS, YYNGEE. With 0 bases clipped from V and 15 bases from J, the junction kept 8 bases outside the gene matches. As DNA, the CDR3 is TGTGCCAGCAGCGTAGCTTGGGGGGACAGGCTGTTCTTC. Translating gives CASSVAWGDRLFF.

The genes are TRBV4-2 and TRBJ1-5, with D unresolved. V was cut by 0 bases and J by 5 bases, with 11 bases left in between. CDR1 is LGHNA, CDR2 YNFKEQ, per germline. This CDR3 has 15 residues. This chain's CDR3 is CASSQDMAFYQPQHF. The CDR3 nucleotides read TGTGCCAGCAGCCAAGATATGGCTTTCTATCAGCCCCAGCATTTT.

The V gene is TRBV19, the J gene TRBJ2-7; 10 bases match TRBD2. CDR1 and CDR2 from the germline V gene are LNHDA and SQIVND (reference sequence). This CDR3 contains 19 residues. The ends lost 1 base at V and 5 bases at J; junction bases unmatched: 17. This chain's CDR3 is CASSIAGASGRRPFNEQYF. DNA for the CDR3: TGTGCCAGTAGTATAGCCGGCGCTAGCGGGAGAAGGCCCTTTAACGAGCAGTACTTC.